These 22 T cell receptor beta chains were all obtained from the same sample, sequenced in a study of vaccination effects on CD4 cells after COVID-19. For these receptors, no antigen is known. Assay: immunoSEQ multiplex PCR; the TCRdb copy retains only in-frame clones and omits some. The table lists about 43,000 clones, roughly four fifths of them singletons. Pools of viral peptides were used by the ViraFEST assay to expand antigen-specific CD4+ T cells ahead of sequencing. Following 10 days of culture, CD4+ T cells were isolated. Negative nucleocapsid antibody tests before and after vaccination confirmed no previous SARS-CoV-2 infection. The sequencing here drew on CD4+ T cells from PBMCs cultured with SARS-CoV-2 spike peptides, taken before COVID-19 vaccination. The origin of the receptors is a human donor who received a COVID-19 vaccine.

The gene calls are TRBV18 and TRBJ2-7; TRBD1 agrees at 9 bases. The V gene end was trimmed by 6 bases and the J gene end by 3 bases; junction bases not matched to a gene: 12. The germline gives CDR1 KGHSH, CDR2 LQKENI. This CDR3 has 16 residues. This chain's CDR3 is CASSQNQGTGSYEQYV. The CDR3 DNA is TGTGCCAGCTCCCAGAACCAAGGGACAGGGAGCTACGAGCAGTACGTC.

This rearrangement joins TRBV6-2 or TRBV6-3 to TRBJ1-2; TRBD1 might be the D (5 bases). The CDR3 spans 14 residues. The germline V and J ends were trimmed by 0 bases and 6 bases, with 11 bases remaining between them. The germline CDR1 and CDR2 sequences are MNHEY and SVGEGT. CDR3 bases: TGTGCCAGCAGTTACTCTCAGGGTTCCCATGGCTACACCTTC. Its translation is CASSYSQGSHGYTF.

V is TRBV7-2 and J is TRBJ2-5, with D perhaps given as TRBD1 or TRBD2 (5 bases each). CDR3 size: 14 residues. In germline, CDR1 is SGHTA, CDR2 FQGNSA. The germline V and J ends were trimmed by 5 bases and 2 bases, with 12 bases remaining between them. The CDR3 DNA is TGTGCCAGCAGCCCGAGGGGCGATCAAGAGACCCAGTACTTC. It is translated as CASSPRGDQETQYF.

The V call is TRBV10-2, the J call TRBJ1-2, with a weak D call TRBD1 (6 bases). V lost 7 bases to trimming and J lost 4 bases, with 13 bases between them. The CDR3 covers 13 residues. Germline values: CDR1 WSHSY, CDR2 SAAADI. CDR3 nucleotide sequence: TGCGCCAGCACGCCGGGGGGCGGCTATGGCTACACCTTC. This translates into CASTPGGGYGYTF.

This clone has a handful of counts. The chain couples TRBV7-3 to TRBJ1-2; 9 bases agree with TRBD1. J was trimmed by 8 bases and V by 5 bases; bases with no gene match: 12. This CDR3 is built from 15 residues. Germline V gene data show CDR1 as SGHTA and CDR2 as FQGTGA. CDR3 region: CASSPQAGTGIGYTF. The CDR3 coding sequence is TGTGCCAGCAGCCCACAAGCCGGGACAGGGATCGGCTACACCTTC.

The chain employs TRBV27 and TRBJ1-4; no definite D call. CDR1 and CDR2 from the germline V gene are MNHEY and SMNVEV (reference sequence). V was trimmed by 5 bases and J by 7 bases, leaving 17 bases between them. The length of the CDR3 is 15 residues. The CDR3 sequence is CASSPDTTISEKLFF. Here the CDR3 DNA reads TGTGCCAGCAGTCCCGACACAACAATCAGTGAAAAACTGTTTTTT.

V is TRBV2 and J is TRBJ1-6; D perhaps matches TRBD1 (5 bases). CDR3 size: 14 residues. From germline, CDR1 is SNHLY and CDR2 FYNNEI. With 6 bases removed from V and 9 bases from J, the gap between germline ends came to 15 bases. The CDR3 DNA follows: TGTGCCAGCAGCGAAACAGGATATGGTTCACCCCTCCACTTT. Translating it yields CASSETGYGSPLHF.

The V and J genes are TRBV5-1 and TRBJ2-5; 9 nucleotides agree with TRBD1. With 6 bases clipped from V and 3 bases from J, the junction kept 9 bases outside the gene matches. The CDR3 contains 15 residues. The germline V gene encodes CDR1 SGHRS and CDR2 YFSETQ. In nucleotides, the CDR3 is TGCGCCAGCAAAGCGACAGGGGGAAGTGAAGAGACCCAGTACTTC. Amino acids: CASKATGGSEETQYF.

The chain combines TRBV9 with TRBJ2-2, with 8 bases identical to TRBD1. CDR1 and CDR2 from the germline V gene are SGDLS and YYNGEE. V was clipped by 0 bases and J by 5 bases; unmatched bases: 9. The CDR3 loop spans 17 amino acids. The CDR3 sequence: CASSVATQGAWTGELFF. The CDR3 DNA reads TGTGCCAGCAGCGTAGCTACCCAGGGGGCATGGACCGGGGAGCTGTTTTTT.

In its sample, this clone was seen a few times. The rearrangement uses TRBV7-3 and TRBJ2-3; 14 nucleotides agree with TRBD2. J was trimmed by 0 bases and V by 3 bases; bases with no gene match: 2. CDR3 size: 17 residues. Germline-derived CDR1 and CDR2 are SGHTA and FQGTGA. The CDR3 region has the DNA TGTGCCAGCAGCTTGACTAGCGGGGGGGCTAGCACAGATACGCAGTATTTT. Translating it yields CASSLTSGGASTDTQYF. Together with reference TRBV7-3 and TRBJ2-3, the CDR3 gives the full variable domain: GAGVSQTPSNKVTEKGKYVELRCDPISGHTALYWYRQSLGQGPEFLIYFQGTGAADDSGLPNDRFFAVRPEGSVSTLKIQRTERGDSAVYLCASSLTSGGASTDTQYFGPGTRLTVL.

This rearrangement joins TRBV10-2 to TRBJ2-3; D might be TRBD1 or TRBD2, each matching 6 bases. The CDR3 is 15 amino acids. Germline lookup yields CDR1 WSHSY and CDR2 SAAADI. Trimming removed 7 bases at V and 1 base at J, with 15 bases between. The DNA of the CDR3 is TGCGCCAGCACCCAGAGGGGGGTCGGCACAGATACGCAGTATTTT. This encodes CASTQRGVGTDTQYF.

The chain recombines TRBV11-2 with TRBJ2-1; 11 bases match TRBD2. The CDR3 is 17 amino acids. V trimming: 5 bases; J trimming: 5 bases; junction bases outside the gene matches: 11. CDR1 SGHAT and CDR2 FQNNGV come from the germline V gene. The CDR3 coding sequence is TGTGCCAGCAGCCCCGGCCTAGCGGGGGGCCGGAACAATGAGCAGTTCTTC. Translated, it gives CASSPGLAGGRNNEQFF.

This clone was seen more than once but under ten times. The CDR3 nucleotides read TGTGCCAGCAGTTCCCTTACCTACGAGCAGTACGTC. It specifies CASSSLTYEQYV. This sequence joins TRBV28 and TRBJ2-7; D is undetermined. The length of the CDR3 is 12 residues. Looked up from germline, CDR1 is MDHEN and CDR2 is SYDVKM. V was clipped by 4 bases and J by 2 bases, with 6 bases between them.

The V gene is TRBV9, the J gene TRBJ1-3, with D perhaps matching TRBD1 (6 bases). This CDR3 contains 15 residues. Trimming stripped 2 bases from V and 4 bases from J, with 13 bases between. Germline loops: CDR1 SGDLS, CDR2 YYNGEE. The CDR3 reads CASSVSGGAGNTIYF. The CDR3 coding sequence is TGTGCCAGCAGCGTCTCCGGGGGCGCCGGAAACACCATATATTTT.

This chain links TRBV6-4 with TRBJ1-2, with 7 bases lining up with TRBD1. This CDR3 comprises 16 residues. J was trimmed by 4 bases and V by 5 bases; bases with no gene match: 13. Germline loops: CDR1 MRHNA, CDR2 SNTAGT. CDR3 in DNA: TGTGCCAGCAGTCCTTTCGTGACAGGGCGGGTCTATGGCTACACCTTC. It translates to CASSPFVTGRVYGYTF.

This clone was counted once. J is TRBJ1-6 and V is TRBV11-1; TRBD1 aligns across 7 bases. CDR3 size: 15 residues. Germline CDR1 is SGHAT and CDR2 is FQDESV (reference sequence). J lost 7 bases, V lost 5 bases, and 8 bases had no gene match. Here the CDR3 reads CASSQSGTVNSPLHF. The DNA of the CDR3 is TGTGCCAGCAGCCAATCCGGGACAGTGAATTCACCCCTCCACTTT.

This sequence joins TRBV4-2 and TRBJ1-1; the match to TRBD1 covers 12 bases. The CDR3 runs to 15 residues. CDR1 LGHNA and CDR2 YNFKEQ come from the germline V gene. The junction had 8 bases not matched to a gene; V was cut back by 2 bases and J by 10 bases. As DNA, the CDR3 is TGTGCCAGCAGCCAACCGGGACAGGGGGCTTCTGGAGCTTTCTTT. This gives the protein CASSQPGQGASGAFF.

The chain recombines TRBV21-1 with TRBJ1-5. TRBV21-1 is a listed pseudogene. This CDR3 contains 11 residues. CDR3 nucleotides: TGTGCCAGCAGCGGACCCCAGCCCCAGCATTTT. Translation gives CASSGPQPQHF.

This clone turned up a few times. J is TRBJ2-2 and V is TRBV6-5, with D perhaps TRBD1 or TRBD2 (6 bases each). Trimming took off 6 bases at V and 7 bases at J, with 12 bases between the two ends. The CDR3 is 13 amino acids. Germline V lookup: CDR1 MNHEY, CDR2 SVGAGI. CDR3: CASRLRGGGELFF. CDR3 nucleotide sequence: TGTGCCAGCAGACTCAGGGGAGGCGGGGAGCTGTTTTTT.

This chain connects TRBV6-5 to TRBJ1-2; the D gene is possibly TRBD1 (5 bases). The germline gives CDR1 MNHEY, CDR2 SVGAGI. Trimming took 2 bases from V and 1 from J, leaving 14 bases between them. This CDR3 is 16 amino acids long. In DNA form, the CDR3 reads TGTGCCAGCAGTTACATTCGGACCGGGGGTAACTATGGCTACACCTTC. It encodes CASSYIRTGGNYGYTF.

The genes are TRBV5-4 and TRBJ1-2, with D unresolved. CDR3 length: 14 amino acids. Germline CDR1 SGHNT, CDR2 YYREEE (reference sequence). V was trimmed by 0 bases and J by 0 bases, leaving 6 bases between them. The CDR3 nucleotides are TGTGCCAGCAGCTTGGCCCTACCTAACTATGGCTACACCTTC. Translated: CASSLALPNYGYTF.

In its sample, this clone was seen once. CDR3 in DNA: TGTGCCAGCAGTTCGACAATGAATGAGCAGTTCTTC. It translates to CASSSTMNEQFF. V is TRBV27 and J is TRBJ2-1; D unresolved. The length of the CDR3 is 12 residues. Germline lookup yields CDR1 MNHEY and CDR2 SMNVEV (reference sequence). Trimming cost V 4 bases and J 7 bases, with 8 bases left between them.